These T cell receptor beta chains were read from a single sample in a study of neurological immune-mediated disorders. One entry per CDR3 protein, called by TCRdb with MiXCR from the 5' RACE reads. This table holds roughly 60,000 distinct CDR3 sequences, about 10% found once. The source material was PBMCs. The receptors originated from a man aged 30 to 39 in good health. CDR3s include the opening cysteine and the closing phenylalanine or tryptophan. A D gene is named only where the DNA matches it firmly.

length,D,V,J,CDR3
13,TRBD1,TRBV19,TRBJ1-2,CASKNRDRGGYTF
12,.,TRBV20-1,TRBJ2-3,CSARDWGDTQYF
16,TRBD2,TRBV7-8,TRBJ2-1,CASSFTSGSFPNEQFF
15,TRBD2,TRBV4-2,TRBJ2-1,CASSQGLADYNEQFF
12,.,TRBV5-5,TRBJ2-7,CASSFQSYEQYF
14,.,TRBV28,TRBJ1-1,CASSLTNSWTEAFF
13,.,TRBV7-2,TRBJ2-7,CASSLGGFYEQYF
14,TRBD1,TRBV14,TRBJ2-1,CASSPGTGYNEQFF
16,.,TRBV2,TRBJ1-5,CASSPRGSNSNQPQHF
15,.,TRBV5-1,TRBJ1-1,CASSEGTSMNTEAFF
12,.,TRBV25-1,TRBJ1-3,CASGPSGNTIYF
15,.,TRBV6-5,TRBJ1-2,CASSYFTGINYGYTF
16,.,TRBV15,TRBJ2-7,CATSRKGSGPPHEQYF
14,.,TRBV12-3/TRBV12-4,TRBJ2-3,CASSFVLPTDTQYF
14,.,TRBV27,TRBJ2-2,CASSLSRQGGELFF
16,.,TRBV5-1,TRBJ2-2,CASSLAGGTNTGELFF
15,.,TRBV5-1,TRBJ1-1,CASSKDGGRNTEAFF
16,.,TRBV20-1,TRBJ2-3,CSATALDYQSTDTQYF
16,TRBD1,TRBV5-1,TRBJ2-5,CASSLAIQGAGETQYF
13,.,TRBV28,TRBJ1-5,CASIDVGIQPQHF